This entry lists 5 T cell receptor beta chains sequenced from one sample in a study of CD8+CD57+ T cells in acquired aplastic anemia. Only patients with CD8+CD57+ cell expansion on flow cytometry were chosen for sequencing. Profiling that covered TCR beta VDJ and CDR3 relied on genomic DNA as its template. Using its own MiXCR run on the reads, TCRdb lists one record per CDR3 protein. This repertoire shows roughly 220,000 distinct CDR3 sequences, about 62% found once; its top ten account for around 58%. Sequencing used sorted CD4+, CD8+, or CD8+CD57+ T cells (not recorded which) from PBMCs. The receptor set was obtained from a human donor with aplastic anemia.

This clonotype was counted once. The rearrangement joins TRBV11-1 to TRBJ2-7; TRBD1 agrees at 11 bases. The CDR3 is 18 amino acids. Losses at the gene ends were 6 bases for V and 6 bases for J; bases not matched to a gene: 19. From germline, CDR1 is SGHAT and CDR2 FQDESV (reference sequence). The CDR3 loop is CASRYARRFNGTGGEQYF. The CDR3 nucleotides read TGTGCCAGCAGATATGCTCGGAGGTTCAACGGGACAGGGGGCGAGCAGTACTTC. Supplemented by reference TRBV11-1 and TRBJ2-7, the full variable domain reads EAEVAQSPRYKITEKSQAVAFWCDPISGHATLYWYRQILGQGPELLVQFQDESVVDDSQLPKDRFSAERLKGVDSTLKIQPAELGDSAMYLCASRYARRFNGTGGEQYFGPGTRLTVT.

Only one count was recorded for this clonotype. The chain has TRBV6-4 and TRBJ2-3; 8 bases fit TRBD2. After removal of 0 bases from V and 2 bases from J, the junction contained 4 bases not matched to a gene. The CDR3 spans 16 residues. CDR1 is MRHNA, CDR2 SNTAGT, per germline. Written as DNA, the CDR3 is TGTGCCAGCAGTGACTCTGCGGGGGGCCCCACAGATACGCAGTATTTT. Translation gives CASSDSAGGPTDTQYF.

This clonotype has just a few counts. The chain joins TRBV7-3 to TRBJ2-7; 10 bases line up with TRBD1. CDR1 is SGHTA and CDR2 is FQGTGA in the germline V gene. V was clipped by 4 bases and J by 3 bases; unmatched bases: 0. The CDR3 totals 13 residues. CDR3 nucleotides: TGTGCCAGCAGCTGGACAGGGGGCTACGAGCAGTACTTC. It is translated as CASSWTGGYEQYF.

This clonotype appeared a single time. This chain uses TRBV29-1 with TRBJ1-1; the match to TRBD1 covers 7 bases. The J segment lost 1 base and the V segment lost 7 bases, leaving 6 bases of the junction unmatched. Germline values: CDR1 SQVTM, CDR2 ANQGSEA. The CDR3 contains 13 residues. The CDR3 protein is CSAGGQGNTEAFF. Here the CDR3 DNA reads TGCAGCGCAGGGGGGCAGGGGAACACTGAAGCTTTCTTT.

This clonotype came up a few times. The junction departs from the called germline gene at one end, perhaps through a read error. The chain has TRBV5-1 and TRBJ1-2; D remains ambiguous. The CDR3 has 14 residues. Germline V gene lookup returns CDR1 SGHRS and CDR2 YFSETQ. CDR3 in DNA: TGTGCCAGCAGCTTAGGACGTACTAACTATGGCTACACCTTC. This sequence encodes CASSLGRTNYGYTF.